The T cell receptor (beta chain) under discussion was sequenced for a study of shared clonotypes between healthy human individuals. Profiled with immunoSEQ multiplex PCR; TCRdb holds only in-frame clones, not every one. The table shows about 820,000 clones, with about 91% occurring only once. The naive CD8 population came from CD45RO-negative cells selected for CCR7, without terminally differentiated effector memory CD45RA+ cells. Study findings and constraints: Though the depth was large, rarefaction showed that sorted-subset sequencing was incomplete. Non-shared clonotypes were found to have lower generation probabilities than the clonotypes that were shared by all four of the sorted-subset donors.

The V end lost 0 bases, the J end lost 3 bases, and 19 bases lay between the germline ends. This CDR3 contains 17 residues. Looked up from germline, CDR1 is SGHRS and CDR2 is YFSETQ. This clone was observed once. The antigen remains unidentified. Sample: naive CD8+ T cells sorted from blood. The clonotype comes from a man younger than 40 in good health. The J gene is TRBJ2-7, the V gene TRBV5-1; TRBD2 might be the D (6 bases). The DNA of the CDR3 is TGCGCCAGCAGCTTGGATATTGTGGTTGGGGGGAACTACGAGCAGTACTTC. Its translation: CASSLDIVVGGNYEQYF.